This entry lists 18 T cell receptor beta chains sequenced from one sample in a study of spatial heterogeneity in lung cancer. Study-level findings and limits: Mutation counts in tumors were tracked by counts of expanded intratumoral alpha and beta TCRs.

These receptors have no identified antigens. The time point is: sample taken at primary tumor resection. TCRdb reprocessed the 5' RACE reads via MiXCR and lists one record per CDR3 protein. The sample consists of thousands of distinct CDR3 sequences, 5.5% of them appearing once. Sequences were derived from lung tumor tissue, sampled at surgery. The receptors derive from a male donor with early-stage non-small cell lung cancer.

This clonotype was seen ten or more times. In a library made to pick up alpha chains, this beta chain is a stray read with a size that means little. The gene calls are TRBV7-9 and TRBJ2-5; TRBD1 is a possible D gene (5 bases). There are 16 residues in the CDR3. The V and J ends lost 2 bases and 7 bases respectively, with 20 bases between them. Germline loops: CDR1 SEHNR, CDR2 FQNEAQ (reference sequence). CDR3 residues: CASSLILGPSRGTQYF. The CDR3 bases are TGTGCCAGCAGCTTAATATTAGGGCCATCAAGGGGGACCCAGTACTTC.

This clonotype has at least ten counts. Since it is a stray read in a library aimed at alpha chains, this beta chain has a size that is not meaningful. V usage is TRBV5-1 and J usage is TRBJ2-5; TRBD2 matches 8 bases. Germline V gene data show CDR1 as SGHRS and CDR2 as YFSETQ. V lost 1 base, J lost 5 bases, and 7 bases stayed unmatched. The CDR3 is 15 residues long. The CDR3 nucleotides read TGCGCCAGCAGCTTGAGCGGGAGTGGGCAGGAGACCCAGTACTTC. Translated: CASSLSGSGQETQYF.

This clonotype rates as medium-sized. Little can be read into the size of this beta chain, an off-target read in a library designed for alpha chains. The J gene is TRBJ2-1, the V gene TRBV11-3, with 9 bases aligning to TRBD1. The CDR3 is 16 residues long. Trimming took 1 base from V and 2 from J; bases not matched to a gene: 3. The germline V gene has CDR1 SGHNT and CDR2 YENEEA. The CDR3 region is CASSLGGQGPYNEQFF. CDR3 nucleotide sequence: TGTGCCAGCAGCTTAGGGGGACAGGGACCCTACAATGAGCAGTTCTTC. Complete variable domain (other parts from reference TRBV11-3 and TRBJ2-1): EAGVVQSPRYKIIEKKQPVAFWCNPISGHNTLYWYLQNLGQGPELLIRYENEEAVDDSQLPKDRFSAERLKGVDSTLKIQPAELGDSAVYLCASSLGGQGPYNEQFFGPGTRLTVL.

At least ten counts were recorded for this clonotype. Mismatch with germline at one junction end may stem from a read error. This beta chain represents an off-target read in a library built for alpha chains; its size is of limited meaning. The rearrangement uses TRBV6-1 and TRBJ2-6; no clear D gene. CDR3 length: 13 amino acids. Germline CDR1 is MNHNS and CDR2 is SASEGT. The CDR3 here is CASIFSEANVLTF. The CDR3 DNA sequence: TGTGCCAGCATCTTCTCTGAGGCCAACGTCCTGACTTTC.

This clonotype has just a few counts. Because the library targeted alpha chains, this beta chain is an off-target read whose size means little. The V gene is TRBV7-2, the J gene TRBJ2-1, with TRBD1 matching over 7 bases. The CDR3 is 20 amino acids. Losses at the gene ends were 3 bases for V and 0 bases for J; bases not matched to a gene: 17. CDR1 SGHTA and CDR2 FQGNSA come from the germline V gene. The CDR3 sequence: CASSLATGKYGISSYNEQFF. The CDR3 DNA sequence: TGTGCCAGCAGCTTGGCGACAGGGAAGTACGGGATTAGCTCCTACAATGAGCAGTTCTTC.

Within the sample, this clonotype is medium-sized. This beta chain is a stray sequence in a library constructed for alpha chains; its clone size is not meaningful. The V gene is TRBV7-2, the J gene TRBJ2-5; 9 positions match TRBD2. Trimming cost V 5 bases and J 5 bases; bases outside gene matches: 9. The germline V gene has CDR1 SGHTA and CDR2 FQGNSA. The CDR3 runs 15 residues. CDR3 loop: CASSKIAGARETQYF. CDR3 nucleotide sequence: TGTGCCAGCAGCAAGATAGCGGGGGCTCGGGAGACCCAGTACTTC. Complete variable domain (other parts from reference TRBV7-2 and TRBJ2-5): GAGVSQSPSNKVTEKGKDVELRCDPISGHTALYWYRQSLGQGLEFLIYFQGNSAPDKSGLPSDRFSAERTGGSVSTLTIQRTQQEDSAVYLCASSKIAGARETQYFGPGTRLLVL.

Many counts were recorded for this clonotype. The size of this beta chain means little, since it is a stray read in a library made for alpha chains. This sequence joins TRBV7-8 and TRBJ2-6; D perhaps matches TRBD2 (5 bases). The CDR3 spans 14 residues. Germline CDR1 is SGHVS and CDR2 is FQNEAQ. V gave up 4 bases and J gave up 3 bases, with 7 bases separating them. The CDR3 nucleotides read TGTGCCAGCAGCTCGGGGAATGGGGCCAACGTCCTGACTTTC. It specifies CASSSGNGANVLTF. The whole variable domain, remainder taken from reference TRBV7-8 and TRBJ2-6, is GAGVSQSPRYKVAKRGQDVALRCDPISGHVSLFWYQQALGQGPEFLTYFQNEAQLDKSGLPSDRFFAERPEGSVSTLKIQRTQQEDSAVYLCASSSGNGANVLTFGAGSRLTVL.

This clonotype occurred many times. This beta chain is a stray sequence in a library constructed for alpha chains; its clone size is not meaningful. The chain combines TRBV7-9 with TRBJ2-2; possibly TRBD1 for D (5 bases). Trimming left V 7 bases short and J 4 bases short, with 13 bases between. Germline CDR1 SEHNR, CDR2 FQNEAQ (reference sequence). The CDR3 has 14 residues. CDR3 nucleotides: TGTGCCAGCACCCCGCTACAGGTCACCGGGGAGCTGTTTTTT. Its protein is CASTPLQVTGELFF.

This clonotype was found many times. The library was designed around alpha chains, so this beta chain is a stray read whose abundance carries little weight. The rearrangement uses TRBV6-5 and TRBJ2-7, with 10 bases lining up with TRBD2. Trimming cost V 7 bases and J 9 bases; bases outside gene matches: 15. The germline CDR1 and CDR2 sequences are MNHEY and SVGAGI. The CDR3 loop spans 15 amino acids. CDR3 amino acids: CASTDGASGSFGQYF. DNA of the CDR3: TGTGCCAGCACCGACGGGGCTAGCGGGAGTTTTGGGCAGTACTTC.

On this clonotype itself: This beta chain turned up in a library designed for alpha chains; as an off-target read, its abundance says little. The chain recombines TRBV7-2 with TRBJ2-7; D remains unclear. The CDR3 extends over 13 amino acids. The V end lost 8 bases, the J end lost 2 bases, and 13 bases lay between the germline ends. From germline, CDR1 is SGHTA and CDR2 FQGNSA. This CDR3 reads CASLLGGAYEQYF. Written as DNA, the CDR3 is TGTGCCAGCCTCCTGGGCGGAGCCTACGAGCAGTACTTC.

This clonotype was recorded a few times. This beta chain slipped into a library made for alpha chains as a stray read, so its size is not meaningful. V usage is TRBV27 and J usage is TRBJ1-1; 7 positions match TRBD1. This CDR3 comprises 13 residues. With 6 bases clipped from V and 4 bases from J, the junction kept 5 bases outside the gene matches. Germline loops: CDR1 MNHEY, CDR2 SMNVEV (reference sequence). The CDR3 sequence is CASRLDRSTEAFF. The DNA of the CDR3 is TGTGCCAGCAGGCTGGACAGGAGCACTGAAGCTTTCTTT.

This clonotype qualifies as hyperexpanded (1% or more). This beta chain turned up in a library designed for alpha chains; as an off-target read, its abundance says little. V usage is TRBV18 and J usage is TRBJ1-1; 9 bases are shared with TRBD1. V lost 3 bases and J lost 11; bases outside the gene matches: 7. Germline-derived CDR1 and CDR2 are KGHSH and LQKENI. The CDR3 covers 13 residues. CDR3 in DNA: TGTGCCAGCTCACCTAGGGACAGGGCCGATGCTTTCTTT. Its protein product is CASSPRDRADAFF. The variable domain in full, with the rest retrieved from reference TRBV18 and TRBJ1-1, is NAGVMQNPRHLVRRRGQEARLRCSPMKGHSHVYWYRQLPEEGLKFMVYLQKENIIDESGMPKERFSAEFPKEGPSILRIQQVVRGDSAAYFCASSPRDRADAFFGQGTRLTVV.

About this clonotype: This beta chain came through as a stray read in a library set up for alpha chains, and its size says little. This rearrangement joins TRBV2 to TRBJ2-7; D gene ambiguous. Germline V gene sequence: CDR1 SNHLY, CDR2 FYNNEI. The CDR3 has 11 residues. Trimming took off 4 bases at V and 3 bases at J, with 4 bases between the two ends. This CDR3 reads CASSVDYEQYF. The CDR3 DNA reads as TGTGCCAGCAGTGTTGACTACGAGCAGTACTTC.

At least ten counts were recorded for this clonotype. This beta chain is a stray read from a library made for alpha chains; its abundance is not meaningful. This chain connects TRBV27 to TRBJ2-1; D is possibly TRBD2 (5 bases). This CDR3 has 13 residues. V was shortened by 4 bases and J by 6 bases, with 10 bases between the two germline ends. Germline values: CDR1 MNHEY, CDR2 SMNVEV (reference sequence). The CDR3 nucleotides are TGTGCCAGCAGTTACGGGGTCCCCAATGAGCAGTTCTTC. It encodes CASSYGVPNEQFF.

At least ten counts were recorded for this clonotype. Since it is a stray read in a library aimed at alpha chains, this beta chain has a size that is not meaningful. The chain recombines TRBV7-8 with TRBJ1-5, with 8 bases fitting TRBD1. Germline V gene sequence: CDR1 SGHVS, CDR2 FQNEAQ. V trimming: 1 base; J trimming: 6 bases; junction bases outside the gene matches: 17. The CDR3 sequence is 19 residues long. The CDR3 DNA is TGTGCCAGCAGCTTAGGGTCCCGGCAGGGGGCGATCCAGGTTCAGCCCCAGCATTTT. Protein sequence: CASSLGSRQGAIQVQPQHF. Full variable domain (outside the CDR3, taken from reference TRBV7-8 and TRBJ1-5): GAGVSQSPRYKVAKRGQDVALRCDPISGHVSLFWYQQALGQGPEFLTYFQNEAQLDKSGLPSDRFFAERPEGSVSTLKIQRTQQEDSAVYLCASSLGSRQGAIQVQPQHFGDGTRLSIL.

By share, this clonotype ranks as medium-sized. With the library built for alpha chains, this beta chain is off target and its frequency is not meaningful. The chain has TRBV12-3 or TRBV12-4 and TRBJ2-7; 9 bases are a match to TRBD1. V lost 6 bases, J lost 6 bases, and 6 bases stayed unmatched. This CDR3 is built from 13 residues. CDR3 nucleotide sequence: TGTGCCAGCAGCTCCCAACAGGGGGCCGAGCAGTACTTC. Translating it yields CASSSQQGAEQYF.

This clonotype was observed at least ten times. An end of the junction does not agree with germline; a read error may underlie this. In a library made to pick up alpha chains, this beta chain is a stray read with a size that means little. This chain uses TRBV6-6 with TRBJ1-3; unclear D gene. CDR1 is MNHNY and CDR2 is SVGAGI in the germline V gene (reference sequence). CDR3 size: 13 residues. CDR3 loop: CASSYATERAGNF. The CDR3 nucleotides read TGTGCCAGCAGTTACGCTACAGAGAGAGCAGGAAATTTT.

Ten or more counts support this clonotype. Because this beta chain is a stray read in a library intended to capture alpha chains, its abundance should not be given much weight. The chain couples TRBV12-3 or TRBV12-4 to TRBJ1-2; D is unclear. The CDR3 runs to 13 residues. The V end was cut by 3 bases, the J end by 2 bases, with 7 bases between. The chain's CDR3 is CASSFRPNYGYTF. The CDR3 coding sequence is TGTGCCAGCAGTTTCAGGCCCAACTATGGCTACACCTTC.